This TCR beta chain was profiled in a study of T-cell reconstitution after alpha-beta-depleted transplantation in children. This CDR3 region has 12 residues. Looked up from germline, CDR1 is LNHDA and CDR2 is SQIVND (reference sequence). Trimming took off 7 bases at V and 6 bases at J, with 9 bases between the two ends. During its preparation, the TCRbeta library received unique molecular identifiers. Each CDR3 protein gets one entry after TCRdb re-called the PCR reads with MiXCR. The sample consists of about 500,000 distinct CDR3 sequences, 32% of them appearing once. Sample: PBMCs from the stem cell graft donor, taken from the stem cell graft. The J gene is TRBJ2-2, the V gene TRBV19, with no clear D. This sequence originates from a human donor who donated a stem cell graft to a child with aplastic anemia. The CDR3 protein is CASTAWAGELFF. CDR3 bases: TGTGCCAGTACTGCCTGGGCCGGGGAGCTGTTTTTT. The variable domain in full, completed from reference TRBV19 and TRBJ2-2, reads DGGITQSPKYLFRKEGQNVTLSCEQNLNHDAMYWYRQDPGQGLRLIYYSQIVNDFQKGDIAEGYSVSREKKESFPLTVTSAQKNPTAFYLCASTAWAGELFFGEGSRLTVL.